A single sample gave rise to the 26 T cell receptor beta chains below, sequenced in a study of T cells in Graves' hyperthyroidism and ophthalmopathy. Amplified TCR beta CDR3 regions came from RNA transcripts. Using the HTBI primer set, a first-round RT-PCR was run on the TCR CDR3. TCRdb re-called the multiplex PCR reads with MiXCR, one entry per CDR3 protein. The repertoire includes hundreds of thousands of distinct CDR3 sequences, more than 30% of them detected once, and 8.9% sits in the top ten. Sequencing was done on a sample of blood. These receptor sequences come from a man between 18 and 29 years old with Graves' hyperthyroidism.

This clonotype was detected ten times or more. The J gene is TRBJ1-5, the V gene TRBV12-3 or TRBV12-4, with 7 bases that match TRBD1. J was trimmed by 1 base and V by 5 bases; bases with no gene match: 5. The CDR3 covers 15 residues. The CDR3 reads CASSLTGASNQPQHF. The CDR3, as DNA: TGTGCCAGCAGTCTAACAGGGGCAAGCAATCAGCCCCAGCATTTT.

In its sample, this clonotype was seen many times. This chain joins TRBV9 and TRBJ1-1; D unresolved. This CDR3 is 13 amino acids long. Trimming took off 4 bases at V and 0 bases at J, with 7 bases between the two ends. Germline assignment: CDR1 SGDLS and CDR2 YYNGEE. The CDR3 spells CASSPLMNTEAFF. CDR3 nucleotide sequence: TGTGCCAGCAGCCCACTTATGAACACTGAAGCTTTCTTT.

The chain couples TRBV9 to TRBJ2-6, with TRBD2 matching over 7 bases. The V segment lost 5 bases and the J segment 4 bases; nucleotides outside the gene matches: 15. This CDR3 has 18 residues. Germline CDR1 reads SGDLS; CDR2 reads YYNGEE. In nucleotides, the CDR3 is TGTGCCAGCAGTGGGGGGGGGTCAGCCTCTTTGGGGGCCAACGTCCTGACTTTC. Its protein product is CASSGGGSASLGANVLTF.

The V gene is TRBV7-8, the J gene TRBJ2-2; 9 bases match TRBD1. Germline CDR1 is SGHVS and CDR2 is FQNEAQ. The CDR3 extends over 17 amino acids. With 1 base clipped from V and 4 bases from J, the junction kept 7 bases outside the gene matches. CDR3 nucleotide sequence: TGTGCCAGCAGCTTAGGATCGACAGGGGGGGCCACCGGGGAGCTGTTTTTT. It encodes CASSLGSTGGATGELFF.

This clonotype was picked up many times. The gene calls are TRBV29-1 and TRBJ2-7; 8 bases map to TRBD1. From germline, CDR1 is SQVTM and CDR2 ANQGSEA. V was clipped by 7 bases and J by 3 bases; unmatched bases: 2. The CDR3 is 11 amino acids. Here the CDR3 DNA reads TGCAGCGCCGGGACAGGCTACGAGCAGTACTTC. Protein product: CSAGTGYEQYF.

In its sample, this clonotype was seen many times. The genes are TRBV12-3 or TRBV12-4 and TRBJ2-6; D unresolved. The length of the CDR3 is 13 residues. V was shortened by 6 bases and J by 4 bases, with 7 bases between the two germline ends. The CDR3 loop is CASRAPGANVLTF. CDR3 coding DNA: TGTGCCAGCAGGGCCCCCGGGGCCAACGTCCTGACTTTC.

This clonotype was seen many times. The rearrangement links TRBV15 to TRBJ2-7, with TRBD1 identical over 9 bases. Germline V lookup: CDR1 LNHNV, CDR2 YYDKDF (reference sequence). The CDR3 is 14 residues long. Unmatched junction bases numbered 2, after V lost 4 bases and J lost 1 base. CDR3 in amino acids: CATSTGTGSYEQYF. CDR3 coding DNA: TGTGCCACCAGCACCGGGACAGGGTCCTACGAGCAGTACTTC.

CDR3 nucleotide sequence: TGTGCCAGCAGGACTGCGGGCGGAAGCTCCTACGAGCAGTACTTC. Translation: CASRTAGGSSYEQYF. The chain is built from TRBV12-3 or TRBV12-4 and TRBJ2-7; possibly TRBD2 for D (5 bases). Trimming removed 6 bases from V and 0 bases from J, with 15 bases in between. The CDR3 sequence is 15 residues long.

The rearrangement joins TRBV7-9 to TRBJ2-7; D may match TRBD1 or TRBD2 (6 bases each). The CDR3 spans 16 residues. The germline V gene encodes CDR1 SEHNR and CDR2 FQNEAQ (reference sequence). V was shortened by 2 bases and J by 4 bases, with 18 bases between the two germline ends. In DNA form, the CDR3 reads TGTGCCAGCAGCTTATATGGGGACCAAGGGGGGTACGAGCAGTACTTC. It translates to CASSLYGDQGGYEQYF.

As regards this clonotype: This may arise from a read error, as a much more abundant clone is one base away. The CDR3 region is CASAEGYTF. The CDR3 region has the DNA TGTGCCAGCGCAGAGGGCTACACCTTC. V gene TRBV2 combines with J gene TRBJ1-2, with D unresolved. The CDR3 runs to 9 residues. CDR1 is SNHLY, CDR2 FYNNEI, per germline. The V end was cut by 8 bases, the J end by 8 bases, with 6 bases between.

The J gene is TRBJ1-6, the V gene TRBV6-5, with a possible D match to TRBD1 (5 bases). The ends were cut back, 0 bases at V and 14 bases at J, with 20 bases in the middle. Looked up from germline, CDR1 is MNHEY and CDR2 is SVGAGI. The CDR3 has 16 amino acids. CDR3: CASSYSPSGDRLTLHF. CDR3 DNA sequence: TGTGCCAGCAGTTACTCTCCTTCTGGGGACCGCCTAACCCTCCACTTT.

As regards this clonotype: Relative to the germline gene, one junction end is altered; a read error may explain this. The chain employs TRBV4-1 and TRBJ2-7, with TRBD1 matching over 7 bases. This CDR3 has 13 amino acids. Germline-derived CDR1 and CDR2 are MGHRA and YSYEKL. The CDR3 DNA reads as TGTGCCAGCAGCCGGGGACAGCACTACGAGCAGTACTTC. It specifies CASSRGQHYEQYF.

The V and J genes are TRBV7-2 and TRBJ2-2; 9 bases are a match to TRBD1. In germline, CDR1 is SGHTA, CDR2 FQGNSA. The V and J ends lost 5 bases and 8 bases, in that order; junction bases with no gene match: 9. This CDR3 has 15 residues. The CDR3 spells CASSGTGQGSGELFF. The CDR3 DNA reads TGTGCCAGCAGCGGAACGGGACAGGGATCAGGGGAGCTGTTTTTT.

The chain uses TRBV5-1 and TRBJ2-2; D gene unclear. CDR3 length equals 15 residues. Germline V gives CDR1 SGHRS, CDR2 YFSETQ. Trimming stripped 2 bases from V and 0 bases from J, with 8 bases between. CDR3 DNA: TGCGCCAGCAGCTTTGGGCCTTCGAACACCGGGGAGCTGTTTTTT. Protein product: CASSFGPSNTGELFF.

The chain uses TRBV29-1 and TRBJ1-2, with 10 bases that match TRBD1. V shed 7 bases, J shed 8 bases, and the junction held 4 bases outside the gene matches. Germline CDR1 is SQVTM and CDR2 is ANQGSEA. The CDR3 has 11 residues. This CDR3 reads CSGQGAGGYTF. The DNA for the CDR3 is TGCAGCGGACAGGGGGCGGGCGGCTACACCTTC.

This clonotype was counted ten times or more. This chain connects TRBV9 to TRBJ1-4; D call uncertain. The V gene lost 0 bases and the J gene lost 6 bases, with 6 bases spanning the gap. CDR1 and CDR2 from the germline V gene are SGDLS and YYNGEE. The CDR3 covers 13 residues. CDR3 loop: CASSVGEDEKLFF. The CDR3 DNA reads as TGTGCCAGCAGCGTAGGCGAGGATGAAAAACTGTTTTTT.

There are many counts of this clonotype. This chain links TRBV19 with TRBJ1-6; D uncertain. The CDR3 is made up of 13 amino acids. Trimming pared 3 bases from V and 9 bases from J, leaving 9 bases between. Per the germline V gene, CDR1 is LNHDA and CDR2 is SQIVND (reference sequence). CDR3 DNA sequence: TGTGCCAGTAGTATGCGGGGTGGTTCACCCCTCCACTTT. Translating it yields CASSMRGGSPLHF.

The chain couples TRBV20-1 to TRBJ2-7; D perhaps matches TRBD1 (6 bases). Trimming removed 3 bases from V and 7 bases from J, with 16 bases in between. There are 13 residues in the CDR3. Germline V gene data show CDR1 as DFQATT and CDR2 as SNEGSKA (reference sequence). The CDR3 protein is CSASLGAALEQYF. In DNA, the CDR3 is TGCAGTGCTAGTCTGGGGGCAGCTCTAGAGCAGTACTTC.

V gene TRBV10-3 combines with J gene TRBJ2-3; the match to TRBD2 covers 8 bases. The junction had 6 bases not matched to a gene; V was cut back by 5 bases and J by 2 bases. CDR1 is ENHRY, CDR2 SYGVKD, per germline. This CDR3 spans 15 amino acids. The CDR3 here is CAISFLSGATDTQYF. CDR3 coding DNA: TGTGCCATCAGTTTCCTTAGCGGGGCCACAGATACGCAGTATTTT.

The CDR3 region has the DNA TGTGCCAGCAGCGTAGAAGGGGGCGGCTACGAGCAGTACTTC. Its translation is CASSVEGGGYEQYF. The rearrangement links TRBV9 to TRBJ2-7; TRBD1 aligns across 7 bases. The germline V gene has CDR1 SGDLS and CDR2 YYNGEE. The CDR3 totals 14 residues. Unmatched junction bases numbered 3, after V lost 0 bases and J lost 3 bases.

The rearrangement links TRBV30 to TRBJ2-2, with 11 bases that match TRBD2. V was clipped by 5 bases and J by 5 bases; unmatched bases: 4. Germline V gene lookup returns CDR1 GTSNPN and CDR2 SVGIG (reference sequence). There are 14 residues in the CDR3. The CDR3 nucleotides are TGTGCCTGGCGTAGCGGGAGGGCAACCGGGGAGCTGTTTTTT. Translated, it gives CAWRSGRATGELFF.

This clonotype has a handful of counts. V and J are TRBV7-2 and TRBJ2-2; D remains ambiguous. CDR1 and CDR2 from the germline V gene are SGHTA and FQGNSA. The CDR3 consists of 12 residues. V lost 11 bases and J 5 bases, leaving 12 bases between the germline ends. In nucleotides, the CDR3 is TGTGCCCCAAGAGTAGGGACCGGGGAGCTGTTTTTT. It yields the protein CAPRVGTGELFF. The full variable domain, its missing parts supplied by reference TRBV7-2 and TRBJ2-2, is GAGVSQSPSNKVTEKGKDVELRCDPISGHTALYWYRQSLGQGLEFLIYFQGNSAPDKSGLPSDRFSAERTGGSVSTLTIQRTQQEDSAVYLCAPRVGTGELFFGEGSRLTVL.

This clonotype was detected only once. The CDR3 region is CARLGWQGDNQPQHF. CDR3 bases: TGTGCTAGACTTGGCTGGCAGGGAGACAATCAGCCCCAGCATTTT. The chain links TRBV7-6 to TRBJ1-5; possibly TRBD1 for D (5 bases). The CDR3 has 15 amino acids. The germline CDR1 and CDR2 sequences are SGHVS and FNYEAQ.

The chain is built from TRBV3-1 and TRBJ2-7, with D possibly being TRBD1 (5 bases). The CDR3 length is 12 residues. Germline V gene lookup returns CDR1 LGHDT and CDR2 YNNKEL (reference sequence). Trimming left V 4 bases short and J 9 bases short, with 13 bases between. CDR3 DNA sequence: TGTGCCAGCAGCCCTGCAGGGATGAGGCAGTACTTC. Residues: CASSPAGMRQYF.

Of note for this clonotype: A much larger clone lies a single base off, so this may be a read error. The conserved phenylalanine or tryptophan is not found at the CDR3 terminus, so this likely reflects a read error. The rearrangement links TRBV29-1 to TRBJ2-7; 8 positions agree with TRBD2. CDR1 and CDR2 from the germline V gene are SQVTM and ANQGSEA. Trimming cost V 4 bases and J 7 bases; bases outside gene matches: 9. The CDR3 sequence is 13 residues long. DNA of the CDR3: TGCAGCGTTGGGGGACTAGGACTGCTGGAGCAGTACCTC. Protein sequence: CSVGGLGLLEQYL.

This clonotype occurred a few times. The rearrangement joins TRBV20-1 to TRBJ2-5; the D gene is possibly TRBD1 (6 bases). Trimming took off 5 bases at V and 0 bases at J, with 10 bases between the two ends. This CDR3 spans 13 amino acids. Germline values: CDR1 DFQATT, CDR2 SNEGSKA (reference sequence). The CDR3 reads CSAWDTYQETQYF. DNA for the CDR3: TGCAGTGCTTGGGACACCTACCAAGAGACCCAGTACTTC.